There are many counts of the clone carrying this TCR beta chain. Antigen specificity is unknown. This entry belongs to a study of early T cells in non-severe SARS-CoV-2 infection. Notes on the study in general: VDJdb matching, biased toward anti-spike CD8 responses, missed private and CD4 specificities.

The V segment lost 10 bases and the J segment 2 bases; nucleotides outside the gene matches: 7. CDR3 size: 14 residues. Per germline, CDR1 KGHSH and CDR2 LQKENI. As part of library construction, unique molecular identifiers were attached to individual cDNA molecules. From the 5' RACE reads, TCRdb called clonotypes with MiXCR, one entry per CDR3 protein. Of over 25,000 distinct CDR3 sequences listed, approximately 5% were seen once; the top ten hold under 15%. This chain uses TRBV18 with TRBJ2-2; 7 bases are a match to TRBD1. The TCR comes from an adult who was a healthcare worker with PCR-confirmed SARS-CoV-2 infection or an uninfected control (not recorded which). Sequencing input: whole blood. In DNA form, the CDR3 reads TGTGCCACCAGCAGGGACAGAAACACCGGGGAGCTGTTTTTT. Translation gives CATSRDRNTGELFF.